The TCR beta chain under discussion was sequenced for a study of shared clonotypes between healthy human individuals. Study context: Used for every donor were three CD4 naive, three CD4 memory, two CD8 naive and one CD8 memory plate. Findings and limits, study-wide: Collection of samples was limited to blood; tissue repertoires likely differ.

Clones were read by immunoSEQ multiplex PCR, and TCRdb kept only the in-frame ones, dropping some. The data contain around 2,000,000 clones, over 85% of them singletons. The germline V and J ends were trimmed by 1 base and 0 bases, with 10 bases remaining between them. The CDR3 runs to 15 residues. Looked up from germline, CDR1 is MNHEY and CDR2 is SMNVEV (reference sequence). Of note for this clone: Its antigen remains unknown.

It was CD45RO-negative cells, positively selected for CCR7, that made up naive CD8 cells, with terminally differentiated effector memory CD45RA+ cells excluded. Sequenced: naive CD8+ T cells sorted from blood. The TCR was taken from a man aged 18-30 years in good health. The chain couples TRBV27 to TRBJ2-7; D is unresolved. The CDR3 spells CASSLYGWTSYEQYF. The CDR3 region has the DNA TGTGCCAGCAGTTTATATGGTTGGACCTCCTACGAGCAGTACTTC.